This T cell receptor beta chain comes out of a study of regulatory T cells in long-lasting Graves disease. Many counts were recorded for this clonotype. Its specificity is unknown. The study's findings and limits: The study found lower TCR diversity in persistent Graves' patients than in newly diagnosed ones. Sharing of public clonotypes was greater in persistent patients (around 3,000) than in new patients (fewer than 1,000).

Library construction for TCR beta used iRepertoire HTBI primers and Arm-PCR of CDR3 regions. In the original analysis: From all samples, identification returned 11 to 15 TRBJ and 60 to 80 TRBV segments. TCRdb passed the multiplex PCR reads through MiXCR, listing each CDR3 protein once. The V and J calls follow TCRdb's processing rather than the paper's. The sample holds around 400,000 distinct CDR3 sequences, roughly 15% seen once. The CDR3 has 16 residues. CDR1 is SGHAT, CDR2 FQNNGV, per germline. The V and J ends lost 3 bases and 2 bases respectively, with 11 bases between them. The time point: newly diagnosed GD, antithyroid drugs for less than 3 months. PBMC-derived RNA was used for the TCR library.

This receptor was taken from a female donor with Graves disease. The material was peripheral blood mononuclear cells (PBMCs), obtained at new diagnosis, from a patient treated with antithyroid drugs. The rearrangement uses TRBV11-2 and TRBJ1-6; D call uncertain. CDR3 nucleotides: TGTGCCAGCAGCTTCCAGGTCGTGACCTATAATTCACCCCTCCACTTT. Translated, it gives CASSFQVVTYNSPLHF.